The source of this T cell receptor (beta chain) is a study of OX40 agonist ivuxolimab in advanced cancers. The wider study: Patients with prior anti-PD-1, anti-PD-L1 or anti-CTLA-4 therapy were eligible; roughly 41% had some.

The germline V gene encodes CDR1 SGDLS and CDR2 YYNGEE. This CDR3 region has 17 residues. J was trimmed by 3 bases and V by 4 bases; bases with no gene match: 12. Assay: immunoSEQ multiplex PCR; the TCRdb copy retains only in-frame clones and omits some. The data show tens of thousands of clones, with roughly 93% seen just once and 0.33% held by the top ten. The sample was CD4+ or CD8+ T cells sorted from blood, taken in a trial of the OX40 agonist ivuxolimab. The sequence derives from an adult with an advanced solid tumor such as melanoma, head and neck, liver or kidney cancer. The gene calls are TRBV9 and TRBJ2-2, with 7 nucleotides matching TRBD2. The CDR3 is CASSPKRGRPYTGELFF. DNA for the CDR3: TGTGCCAGCAGCCCAAAGCGGGGTAGACCCTACACCGGGGAGCTGTTTTTT.